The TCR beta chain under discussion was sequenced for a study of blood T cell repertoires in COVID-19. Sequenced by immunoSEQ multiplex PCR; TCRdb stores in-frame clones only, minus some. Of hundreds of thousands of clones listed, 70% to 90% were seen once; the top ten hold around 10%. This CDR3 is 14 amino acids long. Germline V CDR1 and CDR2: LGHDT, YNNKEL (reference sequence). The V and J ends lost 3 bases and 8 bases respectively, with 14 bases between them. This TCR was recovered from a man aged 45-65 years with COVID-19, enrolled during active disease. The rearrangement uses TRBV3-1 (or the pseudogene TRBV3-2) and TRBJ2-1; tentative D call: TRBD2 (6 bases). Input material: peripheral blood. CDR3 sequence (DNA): TGTGCCAGCAGCCATCAGGGAGGAGCCCATGAGCAGTTCTTC. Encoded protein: CASSHQGGAHEQFF.